Listed here are 6 T cell receptor beta chains from one sample, sequenced in a study of T cells in women clearing cervical HPV infection. Assay used: immunoSEQ multiplex PCR; TCRdb lists only in-frame clones, some missing. This listing includes 27,000 or so clones. The sample taken for sequencing was blood buffy coat. These receptors were collected from a woman aged 18-70 years with a cervical HPV16 infection that either progressed to CIN3+ or cleared (not recorded which).

In the case of this clone: The CDR3 is cut off 3 residues early in the read; its end comes from the germline J gene. The V and J genes are TRBV19 and TRBJ1-2; possibly TRBD1 for D (5 bases). The CDR3 has 14 residues. The V gene's germline CDR1 is LNHDA and CDR2 SQIVND (reference sequence). CDR3 bases read: TGTGCCAGCTCGGACAAAAAAGGCCGCAATGAC. This gives the protein CASSDKKGRND. From start to end, the CDR3 is CASSDKKGRNDYTF.

Regarding this clone: The CDR3 goes on 3 residues after the read ends, and that part is filled in from the germline J gene. The chain links TRBV6-2 or TRBV6-3 to TRBJ2-2; D remains unclear. CDR1 MNHEY and CDR2 SVGEGT come from the germline V gene. This CDR3 is 15 amino acids long. Deletions cut 8 bases from V and 4 bases from J, with 17 bases between. Incomplete CDR3 DNA: TGTGCCAGCTTACCCCCGGTACCGATCACCGGGGAG. It is translated as CASLPPVPITGE. In full, the CDR3 reads CASLPPVPITGELFF.

About this clone: The read falls 3 residues short of the CDR3 end, and the missing part is taken from the germline J gene. The rearrangement links TRBV5-1 to TRBJ1-2; 9 bases line up with TRBD1. V dropped 4 bases and J dropped 6; count of bases not matched to a gene: 7. This CDR3 has 14 amino acids. Looked up from germline, CDR1 is SGHRS and CDR2 is YFSETQ. The DNA read from the CDR3 is TGCGCCAGCAGCACCGGGACAGGGACCCATGGC. Its protein product is CASSTGTGTHG. The complete CDR3 sequence is CASSTGTGTHGYTF.

With respect to this clone: The read halts 3 residues ahead of the CDR3 end, with the missing end drawn from the germline J gene. The rearrangement joins TRBV2 to TRBJ2-7; D is uncertain. Trimming pared 4 bases from V and 3 bases from J, leaving 4 bases between. Germline V CDR1 and CDR2: SNHLY, FYNNEI. The CDR3 totals 11 residues. CDR3 sequence reads: CASSAGYEQYF. The CDR3 bases that were read are TGTGCCAGCAGTGCCGGCTACGAG.

In regard to this clone: The read stops 3 residues short of the end of the CDR3; the missing end is completed from the germline J gene. The rearrangement uses TRBV7-9 and TRBJ1-2, with TRBD1 matching over 7 bases. The germline V gene has CDR1 SEHNR and CDR2 FQNEAQ (reference sequence). CDR3 length: 14 amino acids. The sequenced part of the CDR3 DNA is TGTGCCAGCAGTCCCGGAGAGGGGGCCTACGAC. Translation gives CASSPGEGAYD. The whole CDR3 reads CASSPGEGAYDYTF.

The CDR3 reads CSAREASGYNEQFF. The covered CDR3 bases are TGCAGTGCTAGAGAGGCTAGCGGCTACAATGAG. The V and J genes are TRBV20-1 and TRBJ2-1, with 7 bases fitting TRBD2. With the read ending 3 residues before the CDR3 end, the germline J gene is used to fill in that end. V shed 0 bases and J 3 bases; nucleotides not matched to a gene: 2. The CDR3 runs 14 residues. Germline CDR1 and CDR2: DFQATT and SNEGSKA (reference sequence).